This passage covers 3 T cell receptor beta chains from one sample sequenced in a study of T cells in Graves' hyperthyroidism and ophthalmopathy. TCR beta CDR3 regions were amplified from RNA. HTBI primers were employed in a first-round RT-PCR of the TCR CDR3. TCRdb called the multiplex PCR reads again in MiXCR, with one record for every CDR3 protein. Among 500,000 to 550,000 distinct CDR3 sequences, 15% to 20% were seen once, and the ten largest hold over 45%. Sequencing was performed on blood. These receptors all come from a man aged 35-49 years with Graves' ophthalmopathy.

This clonotype was seen ten or more times. This chain connects TRBV29-1 to TRBJ2-5; TRBD2 matches 7 bases. Germline V gene data show CDR1 as SQVTM and CDR2 as ANQGSEA. After removal of 3 bases from V and 4 bases from J, the junction contained 5 bases not matched to a gene. The CDR3 is 13 amino acids. The CDR3 here is CSVEVGGTETQYF. Here the CDR3 DNA reads TGCAGCGTTGAGGTGGGAGGGACAGAGACCCAGTACTTC.

This clonotype was recorded at least ten times. DNA of the CDR3: TGCAGTGTTCCTGACAGGCACACTGAAGCTTTCTTT. Encoded protein: CSVPDRHTEAFF. J is TRBJ1-1 and V is TRBV20-1; possibly TRBD1 for D (6 bases). The CDR3 length is 12 residues. The V end lost 7 bases, the J end lost 3 bases, and 12 bases lay between the germline ends. The germline CDR1 and CDR2 sequences are DFQATT and SNEGSKA (reference sequence).

V gene TRBV7-3 combines with J gene TRBJ1-2; tentative D call: TRBD1 (6 bases). This CDR3 contains 15 residues. V lost 5 bases and J 7 bases, leaving 20 bases between the germline ends. Per the germline V gene, CDR1 is SGHTA and CDR2 is FQGTGA. The CDR3 DNA follows: TGTGCCAGCAGCGCCGGGACACTGGAGAACCTTGGCTACACCTTC. It translates to CASSAGTLENLGYTF.